This T cell receptor (beta chain) was captured by sequencing in a study of memory CD8 T cells in hepatitis C reinfection. Study-wide background: A positive HCV RNA test after two negatives ≥60 days apart defined reinfection.

The CDR3 has 13 amino acids. The germline V and J ends were trimmed by 1 base and 3 bases, with 6 bases remaining between them. CDR1 and CDR2 from the germline V gene are SEHNR and FQNEAQ (reference sequence). Time point described: pre-reinfection, 55 to 20 weeks before reinfection detection. The sorted cells went straight to TCR sequencing with no prior in vitro expansion. Donors were people who inject drugs in the Montreal HEPCO cohort. Total naive CD8 T cells were sorted as viable CD3+ CD8+ CD45RO- cells from a couple of donors. Here immunoSEQ multiplex PCR was the method, and the copy in TCRdb shows in-frame clones only, minus some. The sample holds 5,800 or so clones, more than 80% seen once.

Sequenced: naive CD8+ T cells sorted from blood. This chain links TRBV7-9 with TRBJ1-1, with D unresolved. This TCR derives from a man aged 45-65 years with hepatitis C virus infection. CDR3 residues: CASSLELDTEAFF. The CDR3 DNA is TGTGCCAGCAGCTTAGAGTTAGACACTGAAGCTTTCTTT. Filled out from reference TRBV7-9 and TRBJ1-1, the complete variable domain reads DTGVSQNPRHKITKRGQNVTFRCDPISEHNRLYWYRQTLGQGPEFLTYFQNEAQLEKSRLLSDRFSAERPKGSFSTLEIQRTEQGDSAMYLCASSLELDTEAFFGQGTRLTVV.